This TCR beta chain stems from a study of CD8 T cells in ankylosing spondylitis. CDR1 is MGHDK and CDR2 is SYGVNS in the germline V gene. Trimming removed 4 bases from V and 0 bases from J, with 10 bases in between. The CDR3 has 15 residues. Ten or more counts support this clonotype. Its antigen is still unknown. Findings and caveats of the study: Matched ankylosing spondylitis synovial fluid reportedly contained a significantly enriched population of disease-linked clones. The authors found the disease-linked clones to be CD8+ and relatively rare in peripheral blood. Some of the motif variants had earlier been found in reactive arthritis patients' fluid and blood. A TCR beta motif of about 8 highly homologous variants seemed to mark ankylosing spondylitis blood.

Construction of TCR beta libraries was performed using quantitative 5'-RACE with molecular barcodes. TCRdb used MiXCR to reprocess the 5' RACE reads, holding one entry per CDR3 protein. The sample holds fewer than 450,000 distinct CDR3 sequences; under 20% are singletons and the top ten take approximately 1%. The V call is TRBV25-1, the J call TRBJ2-1; D possibly corresponds to TRBD2 (6 bases). Sequencing was done on a sample of blood, either unsorted or a sorted T cell fraction (not recorded which). The TCR sequence derives from a male donor with ankylosing spondylitis. In DNA form, the CDR3 reads TGTGCCAGCAGTGGGGGGGATAGCTCCTACAATGAGCAGTTCTTC. Its translation is CASSGGDSSYNEQFF.